This TCR beta chain was recovered during a study of T-cell reconstitution after alpha-beta-depleted transplantation in children. Trimming stripped 4 bases from V and 0 bases from J, with 5 bases between. CDR3 size: 12 residues. From germline, CDR1 is SGHRS and CDR2 YFSETQ. Points from the study as a whole: T-cell numbers and diversity, one year after transplant, stemmed largely from T cells that were newly produced. At around two months after transplant, the alpha-beta T cells were reportedly derived from several hundred expanded clones that came from non-depleted graft cells. There were some patients whose high TCRbeta diversity at day 60 came from surviving recipient T cells and thymic progenitors.

This clonotype was seen ten or more times. Its antigen remains unidentified. Library preparation (for TCRbeta) was performed with unique molecular identifiers. Using its own MiXCR run on the PCR reads, TCRdb lists one record per CDR3 protein. This table holds about 300,000 distinct CDR3 sequences, roughly 9.1% found once. The J gene is TRBJ2-7, the V gene TRBV5-1; D ambiguous. The starting material was PBMCs, obtained before TCRalphabeta/CD19-depleted stem cell transplant. The receptor was isolated from a boy younger than two with acute myeloid leukemia, due to receive a stem cell transplant. CDR3 bases: TGCGCCAGCAGCCAAAGCTCCTACGAGCAGTACTTC. Protein sequence: CASSQSSYEQYF.